This T cell receptor beta chain was obtained from a study of CD8 T cells in Susac syndrome. Germline V gives CDR1 GTSNPN, CDR2 SVGIG (reference sequence). The CDR3 runs to 14 residues. The ends were cut back, 0 bases at V and 2 bases at J, with 10 bases in the middle. RNA amounts of roughly 0.45 to 1 ug underwent reverse transcription with random hexamers. Each CDR3 protein is one row after TCRdb ran MiXCR on the immunoSEQ multiplex PCR reads. Of roughly 150,000 distinct CDR3 sequences in the sample, 90% to 95% were seen once. Sequencing was done on a sample of CD8+ T cells from PBMCs. This sequence joins TRBV30 and TRBJ1-2; D gene uncertain. The sequence derives from a human donor with multiple sclerosis. The CDR3 DNA reads TGTGCCTGGAGTGTAAGAGGCAGGAACTATGGCTACACCTTC. Translating gives CAWSVRGRNYGYTF.